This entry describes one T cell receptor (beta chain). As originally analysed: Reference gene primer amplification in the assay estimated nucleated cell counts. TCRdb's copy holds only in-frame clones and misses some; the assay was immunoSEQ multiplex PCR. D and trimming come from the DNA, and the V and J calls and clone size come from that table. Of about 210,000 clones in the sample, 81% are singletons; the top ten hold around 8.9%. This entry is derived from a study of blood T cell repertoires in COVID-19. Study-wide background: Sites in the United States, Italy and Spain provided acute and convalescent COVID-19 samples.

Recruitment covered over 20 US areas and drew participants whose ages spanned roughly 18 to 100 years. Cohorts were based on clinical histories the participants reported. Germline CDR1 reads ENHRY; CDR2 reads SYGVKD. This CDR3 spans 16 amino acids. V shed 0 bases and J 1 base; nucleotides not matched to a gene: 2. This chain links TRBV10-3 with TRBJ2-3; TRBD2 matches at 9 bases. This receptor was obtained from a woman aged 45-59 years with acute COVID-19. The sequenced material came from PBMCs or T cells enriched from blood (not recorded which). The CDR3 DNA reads TGTGCCATCAGTGAGTCTTTAGCGGGGGGCACAGATACGCAGTATTTT. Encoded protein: CAISESLAGGTDTQYF.